The 22 T cell receptor beta chains reported below all come from one sample, sequenced in a study of cytomegalovirus exposure and HLA in healthy donors. Primers: 60 Vbeta forward and 13 Jbeta reverse. Here immunoSEQ multiplex PCR was the method, and the copy in TCRdb shows in-frame clones only, minus some. The sample has 150,000 to 200,000 clones, more than 60% seen once. The specimen sequenced was PBMCs. These TCRs come from a man aged 40-55 years in good health and CMV-seronegative.

The rearrangement uses TRBV6-1 and TRBJ2-3; D gene unclear. CDR3 size: 14 residues. The germline V gene has CDR1 MNHNS and CDR2 SASEGT. Trimming removed 4 bases from V and 3 bases from J, with 11 bases in between. The DNA for the CDR3 is TGTGCCAGCAGTGGTATGAGTTTAACAGATACGCAGTATTTT. This gives the protein CASSGMSLTDTQYF.

The chain uses TRBV5-1 and TRBJ1-1, with D possibly matching TRBD1 (6 bases). CDR1 and CDR2 (germline): SGHRS, YFSETQ. The V and J ends lost 4 bases and 1 base respectively, with 11 bases between them. CDR3 length: 14 amino acids. The CDR3, as DNA: TGCGCCAGCAGCGAACAGACAGGGAACACTGAAGCTTTCTTT. Protein product: CASSEQTGNTEAFF.

The V call is TRBV7-2, the J call TRBJ1-2, with D possibly being TRBD1 (5 bases). The germline gives CDR1 SGHTA, CDR2 FQGNSA. This CDR3 is built from 15 residues. V was cut by 1 base and J by 5 bases, with 14 bases left in between. The CDR3 nucleotides read TGTGCCAGCAGCTTAGAAGCGGGACCTTCTTATGGCTACACCTTC. Protein: CASSLEAGPSYGYTF.

Remarks on this clone: At one end, the junction sequence differs from germline, possibly due to a read error. The same CDR3 also results from other DNA sequences found in this sample. This sequence joins TRBV2 and TRBJ1-2, with D perhaps matching TRBD1 (5 bases). The CDR3 loop spans 13 amino acids. CDR1 is SNHLY, CDR2 FYNNEI, per germline. CDR3 DNA sequence: TGTGCCAGTAGTGTTACAGGAGACTATGGCTACACCTTC. The encoded protein is CASSVTGDYGYTF.

A few counts support this clone. The chain uses TRBV19 and TRBJ1-1, with TRBD1 matching 7 bases. The CDR3 sequence is 15 residues long. Germline-derived CDR1 and CDR2 are LNHDA and SQIVND (reference sequence). The junction had 9 bases not matched to a gene; V was cut back by 6 bases and J by 2 bases. CDR3 amino acids: CASSDWTGSNTEAFF. The CDR3 DNA is TGTGCCAGTAGCGATTGGACAGGTTCTAACACTGAAGCTTTCTTT.

The chain links TRBV27 to TRBJ1-1; tentative D call: TRBD1 (5 bases). Per the germline V gene, CDR1 is MNHEY and CDR2 is SMNVEV (reference sequence). The CDR3 sequence is 15 residues long. V was trimmed by 6 bases and J by 4 bases, leaving 18 bases between them. In nucleotides, the CDR3 is TGTGCCAGCAGCCCAGACCCCCGACAGACCACTGAAGCTTTCTTT. It translates to CASSPDPRQTTEAFF.

The J gene is TRBJ1-1, the V gene TRBV11-2, with D unclear. V lost 3 bases to trimming and J lost 5 bases, with 7 bases between them. The germline V gene has CDR1 SGHAT and CDR2 FQNNGV. The CDR3 totals 12 residues. Here the CDR3 reads CASSFKETEAFF. CDR3 bases: TGTGCCAGCAGCTTCAAGGAGACTGAAGCTTTCTTT.

V and J are TRBV28 and TRBJ2-2; D is possibly TRBD2 (7 bases). Trimming cost V 7 bases and J 5 bases, with 20 bases left between them. This CDR3 comprises 16 residues. Germline loops: CDR1 MDHEN, CDR2 SYDVKM. The chain's CDR3 is CASTPAGGGLTGELFF. In DNA, the CDR3 is TGTGCCAGCACCCCCGCGGGCGGGGGCCTGACCGGGGAGCTGTTTTTT.

The V and J genes are TRBV7-8 and TRBJ1-2, with 9 bases that match TRBD1. V shed 1 base, J shed 9 bases, and the junction held 12 bases outside the gene matches. CDR3 length equals 16 residues. Germline CDR1 reads SGHVS; CDR2 reads FQNEAQ. CDR3 DNA: TGTGCCAGCAGCTTAGAGCTACCGGGACAGGGAACACGCTACACCTTC. As protein: CASSLELPGQGTRYTF.

The rearrangement joins TRBV2 to TRBJ2-5, with D maybe TRBD2 (6 bases). This CDR3 has 15 amino acids. Germline lookup yields CDR1 SNHLY and CDR2 FYNNEI. V was clipped by 8 bases and J by 5 bases, with 21 bases between them. CDR3 residues: CASGRDLGAGETQYF. Written as DNA, the CDR3 is TGTGCCAGCGGTCGGGACCTCGGGGCGGGGGAGACCCAGTACTTC. Full variable domain (rest looked up from reference TRBV2 and TRBJ2-5): EPEVTQTPSHQVTQMGQEVILRCVPISNHLYFYWYRQILGQKVEFLVSFYNNEISEKSEIFDDQFSVERPDGSNFTLKIRSTKLEDSAMYFCASGRDLGAGETQYFGPGTRLLVL.

The rearrangement links TRBV5-6 to TRBJ1-4, with 9 bases fitting TRBD1. This CDR3 has 15 amino acids. Per germline, CDR1 SGHDT and CDR2 YYEEEE. The V and J ends lost 0 bases and 6 bases, in that order; junction bases with no gene match: 3. The CDR3 is CASSLVGTGHEKLFF. CDR3 in DNA: TGTGCCAGCAGCTTGGTAGGGACAGGGCATGAAAAACTGTTTTTT.

The gene calls are TRBV9 and TRBJ2-2, with 9 bases identical to TRBD1. CDR1 SGDLS and CDR2 YYNGEE come from the germline V gene. This CDR3 comprises 17 residues. V lost 0 bases to trimming and J lost 6 bases; unmatched junction nucleotides: 9. The CDR3 sequence: CASSVAQGAQRAGELFF. CDR3 DNA: TGTGCCAGCAGCGTAGCACAGGGGGCGCAAAGGGCCGGGGAGCTGTTTTTT.

The CDR3 sequence: CASSATGARANEQFF. CDR3 bases: TGTGCCAGCAGTGCTACAGGGGCACGGGCCAATGAGCAGTTCTTC. The chain couples TRBV2 to TRBJ2-1; 7 bases are a match to TRBD1. The CDR3 runs to 15 residues. The germline CDR1 and CDR2 sequences are SNHLY and FYNNEI. The ends lost 4 bases at V and 6 bases at J; junction bases unmatched: 9.

This clone was detected only once. The chain is built from TRBV7-2 and TRBJ2-1; weak D call: TRBD1 (6 bases). V was shortened by 5 bases and J by 5 bases, with 13 bases between the two germline ends. In germline, CDR1 is SGHTA, CDR2 FQGNSA. This CDR3 is built from 14 residues. The CDR3 DNA sequence: TGTGCCAGCAGCCCGAGCGGACAGCACAATGAGCAGTTCTTC. It specifies CASSPSGQHNEQFF.

V and J are TRBV19 and TRBJ2-2, with TRBD2 matching 7 bases. CDR3 length equals 13 residues. Germline V gene data show CDR1 as LNHDA and CDR2 as SQIVND (reference sequence). The CDR3 sequence is CGTGTTYTGELFF. The DNA of the CDR3 is TGTGGTACCGGGACTACCTACACCGGGGAGCTGTTTTTT.

The DNA for the CDR3 is TGTGCCAGCACTCCTAGTTCGGGGGGGGCCCACGAGCAGTACTTC. It specifies CASTPSSGGAHEQYF. This chain joins TRBV28 and TRBJ2-7, with 8 bases that match TRBD2. Germline-derived CDR1 and CDR2 are MDHEN and SYDVKM. There are 15 residues in the CDR3. The V segment lost 7 bases and the J segment 5 bases; nucleotides outside the gene matches: 13.

The V call is TRBV27, the J call TRBJ2-3; D not certain. Germline CDR1 MNHEY, CDR2 SMNVEV (reference sequence). The CDR3 consists of 14 residues. V shed 5 bases and J shed 4 bases, with 13 bases lying between them. The CDR3 DNA sequence: TGTGCCAGCAGTCGCCCCAATAGCCCAGATACGCAGTATTTT. This codes for CASSRPNSPDTQYF.

V is TRBV4-2 and J is TRBJ2-7, with D maybe TRBD2 (5 bases). The CDR3 length is 14 residues. The germline gives CDR1 LGHNA, CDR2 YNFKEQ. V was clipped by 0 bases and J by 6 bases, with 12 bases between them. In nucleotides, the CDR3 is TGTGCCAGCAGCCAAGATCTTGCTAGCCGCGAGCAGTACTTC. Translating gives CASSQDLASREQYF.

V gene TRBV6-1 combines with J gene TRBJ2-5; perhaps TRBD2 as D (6 bases). This CDR3 is built from 13 residues. The V gene lost 6 bases and the J gene lost 6 bases, with 14 bases spanning the gap. CDR1 and CDR2 from the germline V gene are MNHNS and SASEGT. CDR3 nucleotide sequence: TGTGCCAGCAGGGGTCTTGGGGGGAAGACCCAGTACTTC. It codes for CASRGLGGKTQYF.

This clone turned up a few times. CDR3 in DNA: TGTGCCAGTAGTAGAGACAGGGCTACAGATACGCAGTATTTT. It codes for CASSRDRATDTQYF. This chain connects TRBV19 to TRBJ2-3, with 7 bases identical to TRBD1. CDR1 LNHDA and CDR2 SQIVND come from the germline V gene (reference sequence). The CDR3 length is 14 residues. J lost 3 bases, V lost 4 bases, and 4 bases had no gene match.

This chain joins TRBV28 and TRBJ1-1, with 7 positions matching TRBD1. The CDR3 runs to 15 residues. Trimming at V came to 7 bases and at J to 4 bases, leaving 12 bases not matched to a gene. The germline V gene has CDR1 MDHEN and CDR2 SYDVKM. The CDR3 DNA reads as TGTGCCAGCAAGAGACAGGGCCCATGGGGCACTGAAGCTTTCTTT. Residues: CASKRQGPWGTEAFF. The full variable domain, completed using reference TRBV28 and TRBJ1-1, is DVKVTQSSRYLVKRTGEKVFLECVQDMDHENMFWYRQDPGLGLRLIYFSYDVKMKEKGDIPEGYSVSREKKERFSLILESASTNQTSMYLCASKRQGPWGTEAFFGQGTRLTVV.

This sequence joins TRBV7-2 and TRBJ2-1; 7 nucleotides agree with TRBD2. The CDR3 length is 14 residues. Germline V CDR1 and CDR2: SGHTA, FQGNSA. With V trimmed by 7 bases and J by 7 bases, 10 bases remained unmatched. CDR3 sequence (DNA): TGTGCCAGCAACCCCGGCGGGGGATGGAATGAGCAGTTCTTC. Its protein product is CASNPGGGWNEQFF. Filled out from reference TRBV7-2 and TRBJ2-1, the complete variable domain reads GAGVSQSPSNKVTEKGKDVELRCDPISGHTALYWYRQSLGQGLEFLIYFQGNSAPDKSGLPSDRFSAERTGGSVSTLTIQRTQQEDSAVYLCASNPGGGWNEQFFGPGTRLTVL.